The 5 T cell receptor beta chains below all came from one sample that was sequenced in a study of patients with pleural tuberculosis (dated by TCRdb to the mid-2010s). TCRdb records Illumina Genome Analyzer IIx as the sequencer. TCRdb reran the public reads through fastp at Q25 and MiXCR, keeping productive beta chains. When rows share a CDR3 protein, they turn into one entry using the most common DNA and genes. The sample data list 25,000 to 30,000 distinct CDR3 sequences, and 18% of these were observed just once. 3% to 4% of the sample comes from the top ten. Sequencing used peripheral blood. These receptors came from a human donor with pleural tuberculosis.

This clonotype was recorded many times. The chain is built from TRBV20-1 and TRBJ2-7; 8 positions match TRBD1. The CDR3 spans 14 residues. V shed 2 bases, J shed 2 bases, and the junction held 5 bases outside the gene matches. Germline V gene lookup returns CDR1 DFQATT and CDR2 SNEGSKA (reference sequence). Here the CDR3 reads CSARLDRAPYEQYF. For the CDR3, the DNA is TGCAGTGCTAGACTGGACAGGGCTCCCTACGAGCAGTACTTC.

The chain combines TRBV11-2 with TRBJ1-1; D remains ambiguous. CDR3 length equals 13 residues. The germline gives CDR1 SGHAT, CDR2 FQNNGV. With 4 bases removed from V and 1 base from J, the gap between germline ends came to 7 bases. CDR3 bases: TGTGCCAGCAGCTACACACGGAACACTGAAGCTTTCTTT. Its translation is CASSYTRNTEAFF. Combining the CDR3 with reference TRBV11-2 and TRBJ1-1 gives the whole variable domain EAGVAQSPRYKIIEKRQSVAFWCNPISGHATLYWYQQILGQGPKLLIQFQNNGVVDDSQLPKDRFSAERLKGVDSTLKIQPAKLEDSAVYLCASSYTRNTEAFFGQGTRLTVV.

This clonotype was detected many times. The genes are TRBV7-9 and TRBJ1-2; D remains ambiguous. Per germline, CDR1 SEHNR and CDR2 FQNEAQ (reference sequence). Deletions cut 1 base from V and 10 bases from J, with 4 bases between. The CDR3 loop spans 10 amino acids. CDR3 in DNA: TGTGCCAGCAGCTTAGTGGACTACACCTTC. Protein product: CASSLVDYTF.

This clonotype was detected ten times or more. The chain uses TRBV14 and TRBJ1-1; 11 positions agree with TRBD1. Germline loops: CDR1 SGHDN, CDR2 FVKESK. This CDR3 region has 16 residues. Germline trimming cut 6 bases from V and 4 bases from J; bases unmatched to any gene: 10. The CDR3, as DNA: TGTGCCAGCAGTCACCGTACCGGGACAGGGGGCACTGAAGCTTTCTTT. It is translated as CASSHRTGTGGTEAFF.

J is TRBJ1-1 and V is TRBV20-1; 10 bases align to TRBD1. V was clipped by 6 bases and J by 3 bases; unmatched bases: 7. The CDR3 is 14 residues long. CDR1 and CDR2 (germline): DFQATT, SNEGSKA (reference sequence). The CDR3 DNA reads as TGCAGTGCCCTCCACGGGACAGGGGACACTGAAGCTTTCTTT. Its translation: CSALHGTGDTEAFF.